Below, 5 T cell receptor beta chains from the same sample are listed, as sequenced in a study of T cells in Graves' hyperthyroidism and ophthalmopathy. It was RNA transcripts that yielded the amplified TCR beta CDR3 regions. The HTBI primer set drove a first-round RT-PCR of the TCR CDR3. TCRdb recomputed calls from the multiplex PCR reads with MiXCR, one row per CDR3 protein. This sample has hundreds of thousands of distinct CDR3 sequences, with about a third found just once. Sequencing input: blood. The receptor set was obtained from a woman between 40 and 50 years old with Graves' hyperthyroidism.

This clonotype appeared many times. The chain has TRBV6-5 and TRBJ2-7, with 7 bases identical to TRBD1. Germline lookup yields CDR1 MNHEY and CDR2 SVGAGI. V lost 6 bases to trimming and J lost 3 bases; unmatched junction nucleotides: 5. This CDR3 region has 13 residues. In DNA form, the CDR3 reads TGTGCCAGCAGAGCGACAGGGAGCTACGAGCAGTACTTC. Translation: CASRATGSYEQYF.

This chain uses TRBV2 with TRBJ2-5, with D uncertain. Trimming pared 7 bases from V and 5 bases from J, leaving 17 bases between. CDR1 and CDR2 (germline): SNHLY, FYNNEI. This CDR3 contains 14 residues. The CDR3 spells CASTHRLPGETQYF. CDR3 sequence (DNA): TGTGCCAGCACCCATCGACTCCCCGGGGAGACCCAGTACTTC.

This clonotype turned up a few times. The chain joins TRBV2 to TRBJ1-1, with no clear D. V was cut by 7 bases and J by 7 bases, with 13 bases left in between. The CDR3 is made up of 12 amino acids. Germline CDR1 is SNHLY and CDR2 is FYNNEI. CDR3 sequence: CASTWVALEAFF. The CDR3 DNA reads TGTGCCAGCACCTGGGTGGCGCTTGAAGCTTTCTTT.

This chain links TRBV19 with TRBJ2-3; the match to TRBD2 covers 8 bases. The CDR3 has 16 amino acids. Germline V gene lookup returns CDR1 LNHDA and CDR2 SQIVND (reference sequence). The junction had 13 bases not matched to a gene; V was cut back by 9 bases and J by 2 bases. CDR3 coding DNA: TGTGCCAGCACACTCGGGACTAGTTATCTCACAGATACGCAGTATTTT. Protein: CASTLGTSYLTDTQYF. Combining the CDR3 with reference TRBV19 and TRBJ2-3 gives the whole variable domain DGGITQSPKYLFRKEGQNVTLSCEQNLNHDAMYWYRQDPGQGLRLIYYSQIVNDFQKGDIAEGYSVSREKKESFPLTVTSAQKNPTAFYLCASTLGTSYLTDTQYFGPGTRLTVL.

The chain has TRBV19 and TRBJ1-3; possible D gene TRBD1, 6 bases. The CDR3 contains 16 residues. Germline values: CDR1 LNHDA, CDR2 SQIVND (reference sequence). V lost 6 bases and J lost 3, with 18 bases in between. CDR3 DNA: TGTGCCAGTAGCCCTAAGGCGGGGGCGGATGGAAACACCATATATTTT. The encoded protein is CASSPKAGADGNTIYF.